The entry that follows covers one TCR beta chain sequence. What it recognizes is unknown. The data originate from a study of T cell responses to AZD1222 COVID-19 vaccine. The length of the CDR3 is 15 residues. Per the germline V gene, CDR1 is SGHRS and CDR2 is YFSETQ. The V segment lost 7 bases and the J segment 0 bases; nucleotides outside the gene matches: 6. Study-level results: Samples come after the peak T cell response, not at day 14. Clonal diversity was possibly underestimated; the donors were predominantly white British and more often female.

Measured with immunoSEQ multiplex PCR; TCRdb has only the in-frame clones, and not every one. The table lists under 150,000 clones, roughly nine tenths of them singletons. Source: peripheral blood, taken 28 days after the second AZD1222 dose. The chain joins TRBV5-1 to TRBJ1-3, with 8 bases lining up with TRBD1. This clonotype was sampled from an adult who received the AZD1222 COVID-19 vaccine. The chain's CDR3 is CASGDQGASGNTIYF. The CDR3 coding sequence is TGCGCCAGCGGCGATCAGGGGGCCTCTGGAAACACCATATATTTT.